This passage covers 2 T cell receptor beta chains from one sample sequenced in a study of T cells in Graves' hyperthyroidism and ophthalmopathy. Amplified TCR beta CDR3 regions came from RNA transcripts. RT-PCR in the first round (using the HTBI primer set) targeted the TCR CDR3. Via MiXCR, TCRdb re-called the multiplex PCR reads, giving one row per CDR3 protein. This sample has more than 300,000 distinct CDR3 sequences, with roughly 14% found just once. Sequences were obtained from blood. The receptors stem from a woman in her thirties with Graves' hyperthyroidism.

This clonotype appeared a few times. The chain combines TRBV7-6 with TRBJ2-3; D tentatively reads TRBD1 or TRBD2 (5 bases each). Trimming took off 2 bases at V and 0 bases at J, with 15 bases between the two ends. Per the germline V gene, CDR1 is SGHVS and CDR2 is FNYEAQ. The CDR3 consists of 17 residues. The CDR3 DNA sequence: TGTGCCAGCAGCTTACTCTCGGGGCGCGGGAGCACAGATACGCAGTATTTT. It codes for CASSLLSGRGSTDTQYF. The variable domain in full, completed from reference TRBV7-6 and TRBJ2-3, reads GAGVSQSPRYKVTKRGQDVALRCDPISGHVSLYWYRQALGQGPEFLTYFNYEAQQDKSGLPNDRFSAERPEGSISTLTIQRTEQRDSAMYRCASSLLSGRGSTDTQYFGPGTRLTVL.

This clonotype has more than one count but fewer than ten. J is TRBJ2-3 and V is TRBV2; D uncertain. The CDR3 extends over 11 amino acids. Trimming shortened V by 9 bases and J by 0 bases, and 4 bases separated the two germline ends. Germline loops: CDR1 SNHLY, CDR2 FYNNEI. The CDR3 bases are TGTGCCAGTTATAGCACAGATACGCAGTATTTT. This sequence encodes CASYSTDTQYF.